The next 22 T cell receptor beta chains were all read from a single sample in a study of blood T cell repertoires in COVID-19 (dated by TCRdb to about 2020). The library relied on the immunoSEQ multiplex PCR assay. Here the immuneACCESS table is served through TCRdb, limited to in-frame sequences with V and J called. Missing clones are a known gap in these copies; in checked studies unresolved V genes cover under half, and the rest lacks a known reason. The sample table shows approximately 170,000 clones, and around four fifths are seen once. The leading ten clones occupy roughly a fifth of the sample. The sample comprised peripheral blood. These receptors all stem from a woman between 70 and 85 years old who had recovered from COVID-19.

This clone appeared many times. The chain joins TRBV29-1 to TRBJ1-1; D gene uncertain. The germline V gene has CDR1 SQVTM and CDR2 ANQGSEA. V was cut by 7 bases and J by 3 bases, with 15 bases left in between. The CDR3 is made up of 13 amino acids. Written as DNA, the CDR3 is TGCAGCGCCGGCGCCAGGTGGGACACTGAAGCTTTCTTT. Its protein product is CSAGARWDTEAFF.

This sequence joins TRBV11-3 and TRBJ1-1; TRBD1 is a possible D gene (5 bases). CDR1 SGHNT and CDR2 YENEEA come from the germline V gene. V lost 5 bases and J lost 0, with 10 bases in between. This CDR3 is 14 amino acids long. CDR3 residues: CASSPGGVNTEAFF. The CDR3 bases are TGTGCCAGCAGCCCGGGGGGGGTGAACACTGAAGCTTTCTTT.

The rearrangement links TRBV29-1 to TRBJ2-3, with a possible D match to TRBD2 (5 bases). The germline gives CDR1 SQVTM, CDR2 ANQGSEA. V was trimmed by 7 bases and J by 2 bases, leaving 10 bases between them. The CDR3 runs 12 residues. CDR3 region: CSAGGFTDTQYF. DNA for the CDR3: TGCAGCGCCGGAGGTTTCACAGATACGCAGTATTTT.

This clone has a single count. The rearrangement links TRBV5-5 to TRBJ1-1; no clear D. CDR1 is SGHKS and CDR2 is YYEKEE in the germline V gene (reference sequence). The CDR3 length is 13 residues. V lost 9 bases to trimming and J lost 4 bases, with 16 bases between them. The chain's CDR3 is CATLLAVGTEAFF. The DNA for the CDR3 is TGTGCCACCCTTTTGGCGGTAGGCACTGAAGCTTTCTTT. Using reference TRBV5-5 and TRBJ1-1 for the parts outside the CDR3, the full variable domain is DAGVTQSPTHLIKTRGQQVTLRCSPISGHKSVSWYQQVLGQGPQFIFQYYEKEERGRGNFPDRFSARQFPNYSSELNVNALLLGDSALYLCATLLAVGTEAFFGQGTRLTVV.

This sequence joins TRBV2 and TRBJ2-1; 10 bases line up with TRBD1. The germline V gene encodes CDR1 SNHLY and CDR2 FYNNEI. The junction had 10 bases not matched to a gene; V was cut back by 6 bases and J by 5 bases. This CDR3 region has 16 residues. The CDR3 nucleotides are TGTGCCAGCAGCCGACGGACAGGGGGTCTTCACAATGAGCAGTTCTTC. It encodes CASSRRTGGLHNEQFF. The full variable domain, completed using reference TRBV2 and TRBJ2-1, is EPEVTQTPSHQVTQMGQEVILRCVPISNHLYFYWYRQILGQKVEFLVSFYNNEISEKSEIFDDQFSVERPDGSNFTLKIRSTKLEDSAMYFCASSRRTGGLHNEQFFGPGTRLTVL.

The gene calls are TRBV28 and TRBJ2-7; TRBD1 aligns across 7 bases. This CDR3 has 17 amino acids. Germline CDR1 MDHEN, CDR2 SYDVKM. The V segment lost 7 bases and the J segment 7 bases; nucleotides outside the gene matches: 22. The CDR3 protein is CASKDSTVQGSWREQYF. The CDR3 nucleotides are TGTGCCAGCAAGGACTCCACCGTACAGGGGTCTTGGAGGGAGCAGTACTTC.

The chain combines TRBV24-1 with TRBJ2-1; D is perhaps TRBD2 (6 bases). Germline values: CDR1 KGHDR, CDR2 SFDVKD. The V gene lost 4 bases and the J gene lost 8 bases, with 20 bases spanning the gap. This CDR3 has 16 residues. CDR3 loop: CATSDPTEGSRDEQFF. CDR3 sequence (DNA): TGTGCCACCAGTGACCCCACGGAGGGGTCCAGGGATGAGCAGTTCTTC.

V is TRBV7-2 and J is TRBJ1-1; D is possibly TRBD1 (6 bases). Germline lookup yields CDR1 SGHTA and CDR2 FQGNSA. V lost 6 bases to trimming and J lost 0 bases, with 14 bases between them. The CDR3 covers 15 residues. The CDR3 reads CASRQGAIMNTEAFF. The CDR3 DNA reads TGTGCCAGCAGACAGGGTGCAATAATGAACACTGAAGCTTTCTTT. Combining the CDR3 with reference TRBV7-2 and TRBJ1-1 gives the whole variable domain GAGVSQSPSNKVTEKGKDVELRCDPISGHTALYWYRQSLGQGLEFLIYFQGNSAPDKSGLPSDRFSAERTGGSVSTLTIQRTQQEDSAVYLCASRQGAIMNTEAFFGQGTRLTVV.

This chain joins TRBV19 and TRBJ2-2; possibly TRBD2 for D (5 bases). The germline V gene encodes CDR1 LNHDA and CDR2 SQIVND (reference sequence). This CDR3 has 16 amino acids. V was pared by 7 bases and J by 4 bases, with 19 bases between. This CDR3 reads CASTFPPGGCTGELFF. The CDR3 DNA is TGTGCCAGTACCTTCCCCCCGGGCGGGTGCACCGGGGAGCTGTTTTTT.

This chain connects TRBV9 to TRBJ2-1, with 13 bases fitting TRBD2. The germline V gene has CDR1 SGDLS and CDR2 YYNGEE. Trimming at V came to 4 bases and at J to 10 bases, leaving 11 bases not matched to a gene. The CDR3 has 16 residues. Here the CDR3 reads CASSPSTSGRAREQFF. In DNA form, the CDR3 reads TGTGCCAGCAGCCCCTCCACTAGCGGGAGGGCCAGGGAGCAGTTCTTC.

The V call is TRBV29-1, the J call TRBJ1-6, with 8 nucleotides matching TRBD1. V dropped 7 bases and J dropped 9; count of bases not matched to a gene: 8. The CDR3 runs 13 residues. The germline CDR1 and CDR2 sequences are SQVTM and ANQGSEA. The CDR3 DNA sequence: TGCAGCGCCGGACAGGGTTGGGGTTCACCCCTCCACTTT. Its protein is CSAGQGWGSPLHF.

This clone was seen a handful of times. V gene TRBV6-4 combines with J gene TRBJ2-2; tentatively, D is TRBD2 (5 bases). Looked up from germline, CDR1 is MRHNA and CDR2 is SNTAGT. Trimming removed 6 bases from V and 5 bases from J, with 13 bases in between. The CDR3 spans 14 residues. CDR3 coding DNA: TGTGCCAGCAGCCCATCACCGGGGACCGGGGAGCTGTTTTTT. Protein product: CASSPSPGTGELFF.

CDR3 nucleotide sequence: TGTGCCAGTAGCCTAACGGGACTAGGCAGGAATGAGCAGTTCTTC. It is translated as CASSLTGLGRNEQFF. This chain connects TRBV19 to TRBJ2-1; 8 bases are shared with TRBD2. The V and J ends lost 6 bases and 7 bases, in that order; junction bases with no gene match: 11. Germline V gene sequence: CDR1 LNHDA, CDR2 SQIVND (reference sequence). The CDR3 is made up of 15 amino acids.

V usage is TRBV12-3 or TRBV12-4 and J usage is TRBJ2-1; the match to TRBD2 covers 7 bases. V lost 8 bases to trimming and J lost 3 bases; unmatched junction nucleotides: 4. CDR3 length: 13 residues. This CDR3 is CASGGEGYNEQFF. CDR3 DNA: TGTGCCAGCGGGGGGGAGGGCTACAATGAGCAGTTCTTC.

The chain recombines TRBV7-3 with TRBJ2-2, with 7 bases identical to TRBD2. The trim removed 5 bases at V and 1 base at J, leaving 7 bases unmatched. Looked up from germline, CDR1 is SGHTA and CDR2 is FQGTGA. This CDR3 is 16 amino acids long. The CDR3 loop is CASSAGASGNTGELFF. The CDR3 DNA follows: TGTGCCAGCAGCGCCGGGGCTAGCGGGAACACCGGGGAGCTGTTTTTT.

This clone came up a few times. The chain has TRBV2 and TRBJ2-1; possible D gene TRBD2, 6 bases. Germline values: CDR1 SNHLY, CDR2 FYNNEI. V lost 5 bases and J lost 4, with 12 bases in between. CDR3 length equals 14 residues. CDR3 sequence: CASSPGLAYNEQFF. The CDR3 DNA reads TGTGCCAGCAGTCCGGGACTGGCTTACAATGAGCAGTTCTTC. Full variable domain (outside the CDR3, taken from reference TRBV2 and TRBJ2-1): EPEVTQTPSHQVTQMGQEVILRCVPISNHLYFYWYRQILGQKVEFLVSFYNNEISEKSEIFDDQFSVERPDGSNFTLKIRSTKLEDSAMYFCASSPGLAYNEQFFGPGTRLTVL.

J is TRBJ2-7 and V is TRBV27, with a tentative D call TRBD1 (6 bases). Germline V gives CDR1 MNHEY, CDR2 SMNVEV (reference sequence). V was shortened by 4 bases and J by 3 bases, with 13 bases between the two germline ends. The CDR3 sequence is 14 residues long. This CDR3 reads CASSSAGAHYEQYF. In DNA, the CDR3 is TGTGCCAGCAGTTCGGCAGGGGCCCACTACGAGCAGTACTTC.

This sequence joins TRBV29-1 and TRBJ2-3, with a tentative D call TRBD2 (6 bases). The V gene's germline CDR1 is SQVTM and CDR2 ANQGSEA. The V gene lost 1 base and the J gene lost 1 base, with 12 bases spanning the gap. The CDR3 covers 15 residues. This chain's CDR3 is CSVEAGASGTDTQYF. The CDR3 DNA sequence: TGCAGCGTTGAAGCCGGGGCTAGCGGCACAGATACGCAGTATTTT.

This clone was counted a single time. This rearrangement joins TRBV28 to TRBJ2-2, with D hard to call. This CDR3 is 12 amino acids long. Germline V gene sequence: CDR1 MDHEN, CDR2 SYDVKM. Trimming took off 1 base at V and 5 bases at J, with 2 bases between the two ends. The CDR3 loop reads CASSLSTGELFF. The CDR3 DNA follows: TGTGCCAGCAGTTTATCAACCGGGGAGCTGTTTTTT. Complete variable domain (other parts from reference TRBV28 and TRBJ2-2): DVKVTQSSRYLVKRTGEKVFLECVQDMDHENMFWYRQDPGLGLRLIYFSYDVKMKEKGDIPEGYSVSREKKERFSLILESASTNQTSMYLCASSLSTGELFFGEGSRLTVL.

The V gene is TRBV5-4, the J gene TRBJ1-2; D not certain. Germline V gives CDR1 SGHNT, CDR2 YYREEE (reference sequence). This CDR3 region has 11 residues. Trimming removed 7 bases at V and 10 bases at J, with 14 bases between. The CDR3 loop reads CASRREGDYTF. The DNA for the CDR3 is TGTGCCAGCCGTCGGGAGGGAGACTACACCTTC.

This clone was seen only once. The V gene is TRBV12-2, the J gene TRBJ1-5; the table's D call, TRBD1, has no DNA check behind it. TRBV12-2 is reported as a pseudogene. This CDR3 spans 15 amino acids. The CDR3 sequence: CASRRTGQSNQPQHF. CDR3 in DNA: TGTGCAAGTCGCAGAACCGGACAGAGCAATCAGCCCCAGCATTTT.

V usage is TRBV6-1 and J usage is TRBJ1-1, with TRBD1 identical over 8 bases. The CDR3 extends over 12 amino acids. CDR1 and CDR2 (germline): MNHNS, SASEGT. After removal of 3 bases from V and 8 bases from J, the junction contained 2 bases not matched to a gene. The CDR3 loop reads CASSDRDREAFF. The CDR3 DNA sequence: TGTGCCAGCAGTGACCGGGACAGGGAAGCTTTCTTT.